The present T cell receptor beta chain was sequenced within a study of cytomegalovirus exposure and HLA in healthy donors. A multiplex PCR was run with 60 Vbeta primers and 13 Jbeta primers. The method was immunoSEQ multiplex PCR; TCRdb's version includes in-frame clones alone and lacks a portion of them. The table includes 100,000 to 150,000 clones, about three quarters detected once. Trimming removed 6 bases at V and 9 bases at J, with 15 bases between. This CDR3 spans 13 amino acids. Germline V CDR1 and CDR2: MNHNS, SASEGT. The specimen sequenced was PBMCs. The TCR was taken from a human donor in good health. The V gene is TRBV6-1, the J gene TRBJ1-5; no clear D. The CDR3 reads CASRLIGAGPQHF. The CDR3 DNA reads TGTGCCAGCAGGTTGATAGGTGCGGGGCCCCAGCATTTT.